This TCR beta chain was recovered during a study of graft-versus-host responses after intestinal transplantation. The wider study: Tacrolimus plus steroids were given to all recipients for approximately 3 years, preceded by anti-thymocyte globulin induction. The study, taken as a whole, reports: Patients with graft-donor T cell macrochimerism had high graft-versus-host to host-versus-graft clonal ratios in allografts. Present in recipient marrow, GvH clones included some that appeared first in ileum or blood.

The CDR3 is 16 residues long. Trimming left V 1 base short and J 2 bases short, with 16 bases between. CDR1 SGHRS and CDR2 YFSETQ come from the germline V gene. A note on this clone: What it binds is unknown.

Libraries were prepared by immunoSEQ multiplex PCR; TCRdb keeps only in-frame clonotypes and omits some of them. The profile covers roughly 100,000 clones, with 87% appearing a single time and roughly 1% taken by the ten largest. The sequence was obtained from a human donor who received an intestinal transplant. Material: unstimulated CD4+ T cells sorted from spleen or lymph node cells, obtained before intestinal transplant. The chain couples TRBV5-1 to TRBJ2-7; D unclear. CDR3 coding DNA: TGCGCCAGCAGCTTGTCTCCAGGTGGCCTAACCTACGAGCAGTACTTC. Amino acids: CASSLSPGGLTYEQYF.